The present T cell receptor beta chain was sequenced within a study of cytomegalovirus exposure and HLA in healthy donors. Turning to the study itself: For the roughly 390 genotyped donors, 65% to 90% fell within the Caucasian-associated ancestry cluster.

As to this clone: Its antigen remains unidentified.

V shed 5 bases and J shed 1 base, with 9 bases lying between them. There are 14 residues in the CDR3. Germline-derived CDR1 and CDR2 are SGHTA and FQGNSA. Findings of the study overall: Associated with HLA alleles at 0.05 false discovery rate in a later analysis were 16,951 TCR beta sequences. Reportedly, TCR beta sequences accurately predicted HLA-A and HLA-B alleles in most subjects. Most TCR beta V segments were productive about 87% or about 30% of the time in an earlier analysis.

The study ran its PCR with 60 Vbeta and 13 Jbeta primers. Here immunoSEQ multiplex PCR was the method, and the copy in TCRdb shows in-frame clones only, minus some. The sample has about 150,000 clones, roughly 65% seen once; the top ten hold less than 5%. Sequencing input: PBMCs. The TCR was taken from a man in his sixties in good health and CMV-seronegative. The chain links TRBV7-2 to TRBJ1-3; D gene uncertain. The CDR3: CASSPQSSGNTIYF. CDR3 in DNA: TGTGCCAGCAGCCCCCAGTCTTCTGGAAACACCATATATTTT.